What follows are 8 T cell receptor beta chains derived from one specimen sequenced in a study of T cell responses to AZD1222 COVID-19 vaccine. The data were produced by immunoSEQ multiplex PCR, yet TCRdb's version contains in-frame clones alone and is incomplete. The top ten clones hold about 31% of a sample with fewer than 85,000 clones, 80% to 90% of them seen once. The sample was peripheral blood, taken on day 0 of AZD1222 vaccination. Receptor source: an adult in good health.

The CDR3 DNA sequence: TGTGCCAGCAGCGTCCGGGTTTCGCCAGATACGCAGTATTTT. Protein sequence: CASSVRVSPDTQYF. The chain employs TRBV9 and TRBJ2-3; D uncertain. Germline CDR1 reads SGDLS; CDR2 reads YYNGEE. Trimming took 2 bases from V and 4 from J, leaving 11 bases between them. The CDR3 covers 14 residues.

The gene calls are TRBV28 and TRBJ1-1; D may be TRBD1 (6 bases). The germline CDR1 and CDR2 sequences are MDHEN and SYDVKM. The CDR3 totals 15 residues. Trimming stripped 1 base from V and 5 bases from J, with 14 bases between. Here the CDR3 reads CASSLSVRGRTEAFF. In DNA form, the CDR3 reads TGTGCCAGCAGTTTATCGGTCAGGGGAAGAACTGAAGCTTTCTTT.

This rearrangement joins TRBV7-2 to TRBJ1-6; a possible D gene is TRBD1 (6 bases). V was pared by 5 bases and J by 5 bases, with 10 bases between. From germline, CDR1 is SGHTA and CDR2 FQGNSA. The length of the CDR3 is 14 residues. The DNA of the CDR3 is TGTGCCAGCAGCACCCGACAGGATAATTCACCCCTCCACTTT. As protein: CASSTRQDNSPLHF.

The chain uses TRBV6-2 or TRBV6-3 and TRBJ2-7; D is possibly TRBD1 (6 bases). The germline gives CDR1 MNHEY, CDR2 SVGEGT. There are 12 residues in the CDR3. V was cut by 6 bases and J by 3 bases, with 9 bases left in between. The CDR3 protein is CASSGTSYEQYF. Written as DNA, the CDR3 is TGTGCCAGCAGCGGGACAAGCTACGAGCAGTACTTC.

The V gene is TRBV3-1 (or the pseudogene TRBV3-2), the J gene TRBJ2-7; TRBD2 matches 9 bases. Per the germline V gene, CDR1 is LGHDT and CDR2 is YNNKEL (reference sequence). CDR3 length equals 15 residues. V lost 1 base, J lost 0 bases, and 1 base stayed unmatched. This CDR3 is CASSQGGRVSYEQYF. CDR3 DNA: TGTGCCAGCAGCCAAGGCGGGAGGGTCTCCTACGAGCAGTACTTC.

This clone appeared once. The chain has TRBV7-2 and TRBJ1-1; no clear D. There are 11 residues in the CDR3. The germline V gene has CDR1 SGHTA and CDR2 FQGNSA. V was shortened by 8 bases and J by 7 bases, with 11 bases between the two germline ends. The CDR3 sequence is CASQTMVEAFF. As DNA, the CDR3 is TGTGCCAGCCAGACCATGGTTGAAGCTTTCTTT.

Concerning this clone itself: At one end the junction does not follow the germline gene, possibly because of a read error. The chain has TRBV6-1 and TRBJ2-2, with D maybe TRBD2 (6 bases). This CDR3 is 15 amino acids long. The germline V gene has CDR1 MNHNS and CDR2 SASEGT. The DNA of the CDR3 is TGTGCCAGCACTGAAAGGAGGGGTTACACCGGGGAGCTGTTTTTT. Translating it yields CASTERRGYTGELFF.

The rearrangement links TRBV28 to TRBJ2-3; no clear D gene. V was trimmed by 8 bases and J by 0 bases, leaving 6 bases between them. The CDR3 is 12 residues long. Germline CDR1 MDHEN, CDR2 SYDVKM. CDR3 residues: CASGTSTDTQYF. For the CDR3, the DNA is TGTGCCAGCGGAACTAGCACAGATACGCAGTATTTT.